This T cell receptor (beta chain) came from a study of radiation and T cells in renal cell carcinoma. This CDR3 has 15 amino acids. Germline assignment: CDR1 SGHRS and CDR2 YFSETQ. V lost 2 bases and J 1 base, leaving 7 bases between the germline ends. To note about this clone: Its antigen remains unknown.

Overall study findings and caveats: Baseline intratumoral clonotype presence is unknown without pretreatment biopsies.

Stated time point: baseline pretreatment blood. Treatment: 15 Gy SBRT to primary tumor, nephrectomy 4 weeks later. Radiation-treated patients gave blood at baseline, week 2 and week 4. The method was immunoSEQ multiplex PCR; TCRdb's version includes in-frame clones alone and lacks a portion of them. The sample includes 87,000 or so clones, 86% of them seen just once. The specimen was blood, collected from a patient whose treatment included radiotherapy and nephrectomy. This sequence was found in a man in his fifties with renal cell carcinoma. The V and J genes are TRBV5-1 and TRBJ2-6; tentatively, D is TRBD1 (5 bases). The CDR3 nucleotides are TGCGCCAGCAGCTTACAGGTTTCTGGGGCCAACGTCCTGACTTTC. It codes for CASSLQVSGANVLTF.